The rows below give T cell receptor beta chains drawn from one sample of a study of blood T cell repertoires in COVID-19. TCRdb keeps only in-frame clones here, not all; method: immunoSEQ multiplex PCR. This sample carries under 140,000 clones, approximately 80% of them seen once, and the ten largest clones take approximately 17%. The sample comprised peripheral blood. The receptors here all came from a woman in her sixties with acute or convalescent COVID-19. The CDR3 runs from the conserved cysteine through the conserved F or W. Each record gives: CDR3 length, J gene, D gene, clone size, V gene, CDR3 DNA, CDR3 protein. D genes are given only for firm matches. For some rows the clone size is stated as once, few or many, or as a class when expanded; others skip it.

>13|TRBJ2-3|-|-|TRBV4-2
TGTGCCAGCAGCCAAGGTCTCCCAGATACGCAGTATTTT
CASSQGLPDTQYF
>14|TRBJ1-2|-|-|TRBV29-1
TGCAGCGTTGGGAGGAGGGAGATAGGCTATGGCTACACCTTC
CSVGRREIGYGYTF
>13|TRBJ2-7|-|few|TRBV28
TGTGCCAGCAGTATCAGGGGCACCTACGAGCAGTACTTC
CASSIRGTYEQYF
>15|TRBJ1-2|TRBD1|-|TRBV9
TGTGCCAGCAGCGGTAGTCCAGGGACAGAAGATGGCTACACCTTC
CASSGSPGTEDGYTF
>14|TRBJ1-5|-|-|TRBV6-5
TGTGCCAGCCGGGATTCCTCTAATGATCAGCCCCAGCATTTT
CASRDSSNDQPQHF
>11|TRBJ1-2|TRBD1|-|TRBV20-1
TGCAGTGCGACCCCAGGGGGCCCAGTCACCTTC
CSATPGGPVTF
>14|TRBJ1-1|-|few|TRBV5-1
TGCGCCAGCAGCTCCCAGGGTGGTGACACTGAAGCTTTCTTT
CASSSQGGDTEAFF
>13|TRBJ2-5|-|few|TRBV29-1
TGCAGCGTTGTGCCAGGGGCGGCGGAGACCCAGTACTTC
CSVVPGAAETQYF
>13|TRBJ1-1|-|-|TRBV7-2
TGTGCCAGCAGCTTGGACAGTTATACTGAAGCTTTCTTT
CASSLDSYTEAFF
>15|TRBJ1-3|-|-|TRBV4-2
TGTGCCAGCAGCCCCCTGAACCGCGCTGGAAACACCATATATTTT
CASSPLNRAGNTIYF
>15|TRBJ2-1|TRBD2|-|TRBV6-5
TGTGCCAGCACCCGGACTAGCGGGGGCCTGGGGGAGCAGTTCTTC
CASTRTSGGLGEQFF
>13|TRBJ1-1|-|-|TRBV6-5
TGTGCCAGCAGTTATCGGGGAAACACTGAAGCTTTCTTT
CASSYRGNTEAFF
>16|TRBJ1-3|-|-|TRBV4-3
TGCGCCAGCAGCCAAGATAGCCCGGCCTCTGGAAACACCATATATTTT
CASSQDSPASGNTIYF
>13|TRBJ1-1|TRBD1|-|TRBV12-3/TRBV12-4
TGTGCCAGCAGTTACCAAGGACAGGGAGAAGCTTTCTTT
CASSYQGQGEAFF
>17|TRBJ1-1|TRBD1|-|TRBV6-1
TGTGCCAGCAGTGAGGGGGGGACAGGGGATACCTACCTCGGGATGGACTTT
CASSEGGTGDTYLGMDF
>13|TRBJ1-2|-|-|TRBV6-6
TGTGCCAGCAGTGCGGGCAGTTACTATGGCTACACCTTC
CASSAGSYYGYTF
>12|TRBJ2-1|-|-|TRBV6-6
TGTGCCAGCAGTTCCCCAGGGAATGAGCAGTTCTTC
CASSSPGNEQFF
>16|TRBJ2-7|TRBD1|-|TRBV9
TGTGCCAGCAGCCTAGGTTTGGGACAGGGGAACGACGAGCAGTACTTC
CASSLGLGQGNDEQYF
>14|TRBJ2-1|-|-|TRBV14
TGTGCCAGCAGCCAAGCGGGGACCTACAATGAGCAGTTCTTC
CASSQAGTYNEQFF
>14|TRBJ2-1|-|-|TRBV5-5
TGTGCCAGCAGCTTTCAGGGGTTCACCGATGAGCAGTTCTTC
CASSFQGFTDEQFF
>18|TRBJ1-3|TRBD1|-|TRBV5-6
TGTGCCAGCAGCTTGGCCAGGACAGGGGGCCGATTCGGAAACACCATATATTTT
CASSLARTGGRFGNTIYF
>16|TRBJ1-1|-|-|TRBV28
TGTGCCAGCAGTCGCCCTAGGGGGGGGGAGAACACTGAAGCTTTCTTT
CASSRPRGGENTEAFF
>14|TRBJ2-1|-|-|TRBV11-2
TGTGCCAGCAGCAGGGGTAGCTCCTACAATGAGCAGTTCTTC
CASSRGSSYNEQFF
>14|TRBJ1-5|-|-|TRBV28
TGTGCCAGCAGTTTGGGGGGGGGCAATCAGCCCCAGCATTTT
CASSLGGGNQPQHF
>16|TRBJ1-2|-|-|TRBV28
TGTGCCAGCAGTTTATGGGAACAGCCAACTAACTATGGCTACACCTTC
CASSLWEQPTNYGYTF
>14|TRBJ1-2|TRBD1|-|TRBV5-4
TGTGCCAGCAGCTTACAGGGGCCTGGGTATGGCTACACCTTC
CASSLQGPGYGYTF
>13|TRBJ1-3|-|-|TRBV14
TGTGCCAGCAGCACCAGCTCTGGAAACACCATATATTTT
CASSTSSGNTIYF
>17|TRBJ2-3|TRBD2|-|TRBV6-2/TRBV6-3
TGTGCCAGCAGTCAAGGGGCTAGCGGGGGGGCGAGGGATACGCAGTATTTT
CASSQGASGGARDTQYF
>15|TRBJ2-5|-|few|TRBV5-5
TGTGCCAGCAGCTTGGATTCAGGGGCACCTGTGACCCAGTACTTC
CASSLDSGAPVTQYF
>14|TRBJ1-2|-|few|TRBV29-1
TGCAGCGTTGATCGCGGGGAACTCTTGGGTGGCTACACCTTC
CSVDRGELLGGYTF
>15|TRBJ1-5|TRBD1|-|TRBV9
TGTGCCAGCAGCGTAGCTCCGACAGGGGAACAGCCCCAGCATTTT
CASSVAPTGEQPQHF
>18|TRBJ2-2|TRBD2|-|TRBV7-2
TGTGCCAGCAGCTCCCGGACTAGCGGGGTTCGGATCACCGGGGAGCTGTTTTTT
CASSSRTSGVRITGELFF
>14|TRBJ1-6|TRBD1|-|TRBV5-6
TGTGCCAGCAGAGGGACAGTGCTTAATTCACCCCTCCACTTT
CASRGTVLNSPLHF
>14|TRBJ2-7|TRBD1|-|TRBV7-9
TGTGCCAGCAGCGTCGGACAGGTCTCCTACGAGCAGTACTTC
CASSVGQVSYEQYF
>13|TRBJ2-7|-|-|TRBV6-2/TRBV6-3
TGTGCCAGCAGTTACCAGGGTTTGGACGAGCAGTACTTC
CASSYQGLDEQYF
>17|TRBJ2-4|TRBD2|-|TRBV11-2
TGTGCCAGCAGCTTGCTCCTTCGGGCTAGCGGGGGGGTCATTCAGTACTTC
CASSLLLRASGGVIQYF
>17|TRBJ2-3|TRBD2|-|TRBV4-3
TGCGCCAGCAGCCAAGATTGGCCGGGGGGGGGCACAGATACGCAGTATTTT
CASSQDWPGGGTDTQYF
>15|TRBJ2-3|TRBD2|-|TRBV9
TGTGCCAGCACCCCCACGGGGGGTAGCACAGATACGCAGTATTTT
CASTPTGGSTDTQYF
>14|TRBJ1-4|TRBD1|once|TRBV6-5
TGTGCCAGCAGCCCGGGACAGGCTAATGAAAAACTGTTTTTT
CASSPGQANEKLFF
>13|TRBJ1-1|-|-|TRBV7-9
TGTGCCAGCAGCTGGGTGGGCGGGATTGAAGCTTTCTTT
CASSWVGGIEAFF
>17|TRBJ2-1|TRBD2|-|TRBV28
TGTGCCAGCAGTTTAGCGGGGGGCGGGAGTCCAAAAAATGAGCAGTTCTTC
CASSLAGGGSPKNEQFF
>13|TRBJ1-4|-|-|TRBV7-2
TGTGCCAGCAGCTTAGCTGTAAATGAAAAACTGTTTTTT
CASSLAVNEKLFF
>13|TRBJ1-2|-|-|TRBV30
TGTGCCTGGGGACGGGGAAACACATATGGCTACACCTTC
CAWGRGNTYGYTF
>13|TRBJ2-1|-|-|TRBV7-3
TGTGCCAGCAGCCTCAACACCTACAATGAGCAGTTCTTC
CASSLNTYNEQFF
>14|TRBJ1-1|TRBD1|-|TRBV19
TGTGCCAGTAGTATGGAGACAGGGAGGACTGAAGCTTTCTTT
CASSMETGRTEAFF
>15|TRBJ1-6|TRBD1|-|TRBV2
TGTGCCAGCAGCCAGACAGGGACGGATAATTCACCCCTCCACTTT
CASSQTGTDNSPLHF
>16|TRBJ1-1|TRBD1|-|TRBV18
TGTGCCAGCTCACGGGGGACAGGATCACTGAACACTGAAGCTTTCTTT
CASSRGTGSLNTEAFF
>16|TRBJ1-2|-|-|TRBV3-1/TRBV3-2
TGTGCCAGCAGCCAAGAGGGGAGGGGGGCCGACTATGGCTACACCTTC
CASSQEGRGADYGYTF
>13|TRBJ2-7|-|-|TRBV19
TGTGCCAGTAGTACGGACAACTCCTACGAGCAGTACTTC
CASSTDNSYEQYF
>15|TRBJ2-2|TRBD2|-|TRBV3-1/TRBV3-2
TGTGCCAGCAGCCCACGGGCGGGGGGCACCGGGGAGCTGTTTTTT
CASSPRAGGTGELFF
>15|TRBJ1-5|TRBD1|-|TRBV30
TGTGCCTACTCCTCCGGGACAGAATTAAATCAGCCCCAGCATTTT
CAYSSGTELNQPQHF
>13|TRBJ2-1|-|-|TRBV10-3
TGTGCCATCAGCAGAGACAGGCCCAATGAGCAGTTCTTC
CAISRDRPNEQFF
>13|TRBJ1-2|TRBD1|-|TRBV29-1
TGCAGCGTTCCCCTGACAGGGGATCATGGCTACACCTTC
CSVPLTGDHGYTF
>14|TRBJ2-7|TRBD1|-|TRBV10-3
TGTGCCATCAGGGGGACAGGGCCCTCCTACGAGCAGTACTTC
CAIRGTGPSYEQYF
>15|TRBJ1-6|-|-|TRBV4-2
TGTGCCAGCAGCCATCCGCCCCCGGGGGGTTCACCCCTCCACTTT
CASSHPPPGGSPLHF